This TCR beta chain was found in a study of T cells in women clearing cervical HPV infection. Study background: Case blood was drawn when the lesion was first found; control blood after infection became undetectable. General observations from the study: Cases carried less TRBV6-7 than controls: 0.11% versus 0.16%. CIN3+ cases had significantly higher TCR repertoire richness than controls, but evenness did not differ.

Concerning this clone: The antigen is unknown. The read finishes 3 residues shy of the CDR3 end, and the germline J gene is used to complete it.

TCR beta CDR3 amplified by multiplex PCR from approximately 1,100 ng genomic DNA. Data came from immunoSEQ multiplex PCR; TCRdb stores just in-frame clones and leaves some out. The sample's table shows around 8,800 clones. This CDR3 has 15 residues. Germline CDR1 KGHSH, CDR2 LQKENI. Sequencing was performed on blood buffy coat. The rearrangement links TRBV18 to TRBJ2-3; TRBD2 matches 8 bases. This TCR came from a woman between 18 and 70 years old with a cervical HPV16 infection that either progressed to CIN3+ or cleared (not recorded which). The covered CDR3 bases are TGTGCCAGCTCAAGACTCTCGGACGAGCGGGAGACG. Its protein product is CASSRLSDERET. The full CDR3 sequence reads CASSRLSDERETQYF.